These T cell receptor beta chains were read from a single sample in a study of cytomegalovirus exposure and HLA in healthy donors. This table comes from immunoSEQ multiplex PCR, and its TCRdb copy is limited to in-frame clones, with some not included. Of more than 200,000 clones listed, 75% to 80% were seen once; the top ten hold about 1.8%. The sequenced material came from PBMCs. Receptors were obtained from a man aged 18 to 29 in good health and CMV-seronegative. The CDR3 runs from the conserved cysteine through the conserved F or W. A D gene is named only where the DNA matches it firmly. Clone size, where shown, is once, few, many, or a class for clones that have expanded.

D gene | clone size | J gene | V gene | CDR3 protein | CDR3 DNA
TRBD1 | NA | TRBJ2-7 | TRBV5-8 | CASSSPGTELSYEQYF | TGTGCCAGCAGCTCCCCCGGGACAGAGCTCTCCTACGAGCAGTACTTC
NA | NA | TRBJ1-1 | TRBV27 | CASSSLTGRTEAFF | TGTGCCAGCAGTTCCCTCACAGGACGTACTGAAGCTTTCTTT
NA | NA | TRBJ1-6 | TRBV4-2 | CASSQETGGTFGNSPLHF | TGTGCCAGCAGCCAAGAAACCGGGGGGACCTTTGGGAATTCACCCCTCCACTTT
TRBD1 | NA | TRBJ1-2 | TRBV7-2 | CASSPRQGANYGYTF | TGTGCCAGCAGCCCCCGACAGGGAGCTAACTATGGCTACACCTTC
TRBD1 | NA | TRBJ2-7 | TRBV28 | CASSLWGTGAREQYF | TGTGCCAGCAGTCTGTGGGGGACAGGGGCGAGGGAGCAGTACTTC
TRBD2 | NA | TRBJ2-3 | TRBV28 | CASSTGAGADTQYF | TGTGCCAGCAGTACTGGAGCGGGGGCAGATACGCAGTATTTT
TRBD1 | NA | TRBJ1-1 | TRBV19 | CASSVGQGANTEAFF | TGTGCCAGTAGTGTAGGACAGGGGGCGAACACTGAAGCTTTCTTT
NA | NA | TRBJ2-1 | TRBV10-3 | CAISDYQYDNEQFF | TGTGCCATCAGTGACTACCAATACGACAATGAGCAGTTCTTC
NA | NA | TRBJ1-4 | TRBV5-1 | CASSLTGWDEKLFF | TGCGCCAGCAGCTTAACAGGGTGGGATGAAAAACTGTTTTTT
TRBD1 | NA | TRBJ1-4 | TRBV15 | CATSRDPSGQPEGEKLFF | TGTGCCACCAGCAGAGATCCATCGGGACAGCCCGAGGGCGAAAAACTGTTTTTT
NA | NA | TRBJ2-7 | TRBV21-1 | CASSTDTNYEQYF | TGTGCCAGCAGCACGGACACTAACTACGAGCAGTACTTC
NA | NA | TRBJ2-2 | TRBV7-8 | CASSLVVRGGTGELFF | TGTGCCAGCAGCTTAGTAGTTAGGGGGGGCACCGGGGAGCTGTTTTTT
TRBD2 | NA | TRBJ2-3 | TRBV11-3 | CASRSYAGEGTDTQYF | TGTGCCAGCAGATCCTACGCGGGGGAAGGCACAGATACGCAGTATTTT
NA | NA | TRBJ2-5 | TRBV5-4 | CASSPWGRRQATQETQYF | TGTGCCAGCAGCCCATGGGGTAGAAGACAGGCAACCCAAGAGACCCAGTACTTC
NA | NA | TRBJ2-3 | TRBV13 | CASSRPDRPDTDTQYF | TGTGCCAGCAGCCGACCAGACAGGCCAGACACAGATACGCAGTATTTT
TRBD1 | NA | TRBJ1-2 | TRBV7-9 | CASSQPRDRDYGYTF | TGTGCCAGCAGCCAGCCCCGGGACAGAGACTATGGCTACACCTTC
NA | NA | TRBJ1-4 | TRBV16 | CASSPHGNEKLFF | TGTGCCAGCAGCCCCCACGGGAATGAAAAACTGTTTTTT
NA | NA | TRBJ1-1 | TRBV7-8 | CASSLGRGNTEAFF | TGTGCCAGCAGCTTAGGCAGGGGGAACACTGAAGCTTTCTTT
TRBD2 | NA | TRBJ2-1 | TRBV29-1 | CSVEAGGSYYNEQFF | TGCAGCGTTGAGGCGGGAGGCAGCTACTACAATGAGCAGTTCTTC
TRBD1 | once | TRBJ2-7 | TRBV5-3 | CARSWDRGPGLMEAVPMPYEQYF | TGTGCCAGAAGCTGGGACAGGGGGCCGGGACTGATGGAGGCAGTTCCTATGCCCTACGAGCAGTACTTC
TRBD1 | NA | TRBJ1-1 | TRBV27 | CASRDWTGTNTEAFF | TGTGCCAGCAGAGATTGGACAGGGACGAACACTGAAGCTTTCTTT
TRBD2 | NA | TRBJ2-7 | TRBV28 | CASTRTSYEQYF | TGTGCCAGCACCCGGACTAGCTACGAGCAGTACTTC
TRBD1 | NA | TRBJ2-5 | TRBV7-2 | CASSRQGRETQYF | TGTGCCAGCAGCCGACAGGGGAGAGAGACCCAGTACTTC
NA | few | TRBJ1-4 | TRBV2 | CASSARVGEKLFF | TGTGCCAGCAGTGCCAGGGTGGGTGAAAAACTGTTTTTT
TRBD2 | NA | TRBJ2-7 | TRBV5-8 | CASSSGLGYEQYF | TGTGCCAGCAGCTCGGGACTAGGGTACGAGCAGTACTTC
TRBD2 | once | TRBJ2-3 | TRBV7-2 | CASSFSGGPSQYF | TGTGCCAGCAGCTTTAGCGGGGGCCCTTCGCAGTATTTT
TRBD1 | NA | TRBJ2-7 | TRBV6-1 | CASSGPFWDRGLYEQYF | TGTGCCAGCAGTGGGCCTTTCTGGGACAGGGGGCTCTACGAGCAGTACTTC